This TCR beta chain was sequenced in a study of T cell changes during pregnancy in multiple sclerosis. V dropped 6 bases and J dropped 3; count of bases not matched to a gene: 5. Germline values: CDR1 MRHNA, CDR2 SNTAGT. This CDR3 is built from 14 residues. The method was immunoSEQ multiplex PCR; TCRdb's version includes in-frame clones alone and lacks a portion of them. The sample has fewer than 140,000 clones; just under 95% are singletons. This TCR was recovered from a female donor with multiple sclerosis, enrolled in a pregnancy study. Sequencing used peripheral blood, obtained after pregnancy. This chain links TRBV6-4 with TRBJ2-3, with TRBD1 identical over 8 bases. The CDR3 loop reads CASSPTGETDTQYF. CDR3 bases: TGTGCCAGCAGCCCGACAGGGGAGACAGATACGCAGTATTTT.